This entry is about one TCR beta chain. The CDR3 extends over 14 amino acids. Trimming took 4 bases from V and 2 from J, leaving 11 bases between them. Germline CDR1 is SNHLY and CDR2 is FYNNEI. Some clones are missing from TCRdb's copy, which holds only in-frame ones; the method was immunoSEQ multiplex PCR. The repertoire consists of hundreds of thousands of clones, with around nine tenths occurring once and the leading ten covering roughly 10%. The record originates from a study of blood T cell repertoires in COVID-19. Everyone who took part was 18 to 89 years old, and they came from about two dozen US areas. Which cohort a participant joined came from the clinical history participants gave. The recovered donors of Cohort 3 showed two negative PCRs, clearance, or symptom resolution.

The receptor was derived from a middle-aged man who had recovered from COVID-19. The rearrangement links TRBV2 to TRBJ1-1, with D perhaps matching TRBD1 (5 bases). The specimen sequenced was PBMCs or T cells enriched from blood (not recorded which). The CDR3: CASSGLGGNTEAFF. CDR3 nucleotide sequence: TGTGCCAGCAGTGGGTTGGGGGGTAACACTGAAGCTTTCTTT.